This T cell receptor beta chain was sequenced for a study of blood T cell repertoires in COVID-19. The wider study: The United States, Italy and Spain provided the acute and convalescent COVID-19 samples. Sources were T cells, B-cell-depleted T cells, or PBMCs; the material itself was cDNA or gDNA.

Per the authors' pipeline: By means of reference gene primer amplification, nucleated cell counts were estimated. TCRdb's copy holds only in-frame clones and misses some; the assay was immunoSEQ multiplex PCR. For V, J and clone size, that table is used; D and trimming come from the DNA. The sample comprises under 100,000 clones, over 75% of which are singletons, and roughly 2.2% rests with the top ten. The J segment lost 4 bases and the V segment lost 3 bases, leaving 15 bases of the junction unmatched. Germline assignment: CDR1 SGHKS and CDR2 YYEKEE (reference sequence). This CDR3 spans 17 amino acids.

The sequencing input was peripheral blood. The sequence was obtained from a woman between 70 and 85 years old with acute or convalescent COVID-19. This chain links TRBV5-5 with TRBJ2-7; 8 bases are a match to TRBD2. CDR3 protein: CASSWAGTGTRIYEQYF. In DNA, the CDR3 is TGTGCCAGCAGCTGGGCCGGAACCGGGACTAGAATATACGAGCAGTACTTC. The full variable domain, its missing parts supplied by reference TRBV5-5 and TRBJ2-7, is DAGVTQSPTHLIKTRGQQVTLRCSPISGHKSVSWYQQVLGQGPQFIFQYYEKEERGRGNFPDRFSARQFPNYSSELNVNALLLGDSALYLCASSWAGTGTRIYEQYFGPGTRLTVT.